The rows below give T cell receptor beta chains drawn from one sample of a study of T cells in Graves' hyperthyroidism and ophthalmopathy. TCRdb independently ran MiXCR on the multiplex PCR reads; one entry per CDR3 protein. The sample holds around 580,000 distinct CDR3 sequences, 16% seen once. Sequenced sample: blood. All receptors derive from a woman aged 18-29 years with Graves' hyperthyroidism. Both conserved end residues are trimmed from each CDR3.

j_call v_call cdr3_aa
TRBJ1-1 TRBV20-1 SAKWDRGAPVNTEAF
TRBJ1-5 TRBV2 ASSEGGNQPQH
TRBJ1-2 TRBV6-6 ASSYSIGQGVNYGYT
TRBJ2-1 TRBV7-2 ASSLTNYNEQF
TRBJ2-7 TRBV18 ASSPGQDPAEQY
TRBJ2-5 TRBV7-2 ASSISSANEETQY
TRBJ1-2 TRBV5-1 ASSNSAPGGYT
TRBJ1-4 TRBV7-2 ASSFMGQPNEKLF
TRBJ2-7 TRBV27 ASSEIPGEQY
TRBJ2-7 TRBV7-9 ASSLAGAQGRQY
TRBJ2-7 TRBV20-1 SLGLAGSYEQY
TRBJ2-1 TRBV3-1 ASERRGLGTHNEQF
TRBJ2-1 TRBV27 ASSNKLRDRVNEQF
TRBJ1-1 TRBV10-3 AIRTGVNTEAF
TRBJ2-1 TRBV9 ASSGSHGTLAYNEQF
TRBJ2-3 TRBV3-1 ASSQEGRLGTDTQY
TRBJ2-7 TRBV7-9 ASSPPSAHEQY
TRBJ1-1 TRBV28 ASTPAPFLMNTEAF
TRBJ1-5 TRBV27 ASSLWGLQPQH
TRBJ2-5 TRBV11-1 ASSFGTSDRSAGWAQY
TRBJ2-5 TRBV20-1 SVTPLVGETQY
TRBJ2-7 TRBV13 ARPVGLAGTAYEQY
TRBJ1-6 TRBV10-1 ASSDTGLNSPLH
TRBJ2-6 TRBV27 ASSLFRLAGGAGANVLT
TRBJ2-5 TRBV5-6 AWTSGYQETQY
TRBJ1-2 TRBV20-1 SAEDRVGVRGYT
TRBJ1-5 TRBV4-3 ASSQNVVGDGGQPQH
TRBJ2-4 TRBV11-2 ASSLSGGSNIQY
TRBJ2-7 TRBV20-1 SARMSLAGPYEQY
TRBJ2-2 TRBV3-1 ASSPPGLAGISTGELF
TRBJ2-3 TRBV20-1 SARPPLAGGPPDTQY
TRBJ2-3 TRBV5-1 ASSLTERRTDTQY
TRBJ1-1 TRBV3-1 ASSQEAWTLEAF
TRBJ2-1 TRBV20-1 SARLRGFSSYNEQF
TRBJ2-7 TRBV7-9 ASSQTSGISSYEQY
TRBJ2-7 TRBV7-6 ASSLDRGYEQY
TRBJ1-2 TRBV9 ASSPSQGSSGYT
TRBJ2-7 TRBV12-3/TRBV12-4 ASRTTGEVEQY
TRBJ1-2 TRBV11-2 ASSWGPGNGYT
TRBJ1-3 TRBV28 ASIQRPSSGNTIY
TRBJ2-4 TRBV28 ASSFGRAKNIQY
TRBJ1-1 TRBV6-1 ASSYYAGGTEAF
TRBJ1-1 TRBV5-1 ASSLEDRRNTEAF
TRBJ2-7 TRBV7-8 ASSLGLRLAGAHEQY
TRBJ1-2 TRBV15 ATSRDQGRYGYT
TRBJ1-1 TRBV19 ASKGITGRMNTEAF
TRBJ2-1 TRBV29-1 SVEGPVRTSGRANEQF
TRBJ2-3 TRBV20-1 SARSLEGGWSQTDTQY
TRBJ2-3 TRBV2 ASSDRDRGTQY